A single T cell receptor (beta chain) is shown here with its context. Its specificity is not known. Germline V lookup: CDR1 LNHNV, CDR2 YYDKDF (reference sequence). This CDR3 comprises 15 residues. TCRdb reworked the 5' RACE reads into one entry per CDR3 protein, no DNA. Its listing shows approximately 460,000 distinct CDR3 sequences. This entry belongs to a study of T cells expressing NK-cell markers. Whole-study findings and limits: Each of about 6 donors carried dominant NKG2C+ clonotypes accounting for about 1.0-7.5% of CD8+ T cells.

The origin of this receptor is a woman between 18 and 70 years old in good health. The source material was blood T cells: a sorted CD56 or NKG2C T cell subset, CD4+ or CD8+ T cells, or bulk PBMC T cells (not recorded which). The chain carries TRBV15 and TRBJ2-2; TCRdb designates TRBD1, a call that cannot be tested without DNA. The CDR3 sequence: CATTADRGLPGELFF.